This T cell receptor (beta chain) was retrieved from a study of blood T cell repertoires in COVID-19. Study details: From the United States, Italy and Spain came samples of acute and convalescent COVID-19. PBMCs, B-cell-depleted T cells, or T cells provided the cDNA or gDNA that made up the material.

Seattle patient enrollment occurred during active infection, with longitudinal follow-up thereafter. Authors' data handling: Amplification from reference gene primers served as the basis for estimated nucleated cell counts. Sequencing used immunoSEQ multiplex PCR; TCRdb keeps in-frame clones, though not all of them. That table furnishes V, J and clone size, whereas the DNA furnished D and trimming. Of about 52,000 clones listed, under 90% were seen once; the top ten hold 11%. J gave up 4 bases and V 5 bases, and 6 bases lay outside the gene matches. Germline-derived CDR1 and CDR2 are ENHRY and SYGVKD. The CDR3 covers 15 residues.

Sequenced input: peripheral blood. This chain joins TRBV10-3 and TRBJ2-2, with 8 bases aligning to TRBD1. The TCR was taken from an older man with COVID-19, enrolled during active disease. CDR3 DNA: TGTGCCATCAGTAAGGACAGGGTGGGCACCGGGGAGCTGTTTTTT. Amino acid sequence: CAISKDRVGTGELFF.